The subject of this entry is one T cell receptor beta chain. TCRdb's table, derived via immunoSEQ multiplex PCR, lists solely in-frame clones and lacks some. The sample lists 300,000 to 350,000 clones, 75% to 90% seen once, with about 2% in the top ten. The data derive from a study of blood T cell repertoires in COVID-19. Germline CDR1 and CDR2: SGHDT and YYEEEE. Trimming cost V 4 bases and J 7 bases; bases outside gene matches: 4. The CDR3 runs 15 residues. The V and J genes are TRBV5-6 and TRBJ2-1; TRBD2 aligns across 14 bases. This sequence was found in a man aged 18 to 29 with active or convalescent COVID-19. The sequencing input was peripheral blood. The CDR3 DNA reads TGTGCCAGCAGCGGACTAGCGGGGGGTAAGAATGAGCAGTTCTTC. Its translation: CASSGLAGGKNEQFF.